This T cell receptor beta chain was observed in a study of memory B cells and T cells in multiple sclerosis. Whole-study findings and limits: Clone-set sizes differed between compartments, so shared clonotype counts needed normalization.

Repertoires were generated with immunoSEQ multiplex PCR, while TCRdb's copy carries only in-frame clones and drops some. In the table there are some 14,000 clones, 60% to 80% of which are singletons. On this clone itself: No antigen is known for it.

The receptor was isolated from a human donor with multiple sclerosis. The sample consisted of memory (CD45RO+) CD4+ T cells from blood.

The CDR3, as DNA: TGTGCCAGCAGCCCACAGGGACGCACAGATACGCAGTATTTT. Amino acid sequence: CASSPQGRTDTQYF. V gene TRBV13 combines with J gene TRBJ2-3; D perhaps matches TRBD1 (6 bases). V dropped 5 bases and J dropped 1 base, with 10 bases sitting between them. Germline V lookup: CDR1 PRHDT, CDR2 FYEKMQ (reference sequence). The CDR3 has 14 amino acids.